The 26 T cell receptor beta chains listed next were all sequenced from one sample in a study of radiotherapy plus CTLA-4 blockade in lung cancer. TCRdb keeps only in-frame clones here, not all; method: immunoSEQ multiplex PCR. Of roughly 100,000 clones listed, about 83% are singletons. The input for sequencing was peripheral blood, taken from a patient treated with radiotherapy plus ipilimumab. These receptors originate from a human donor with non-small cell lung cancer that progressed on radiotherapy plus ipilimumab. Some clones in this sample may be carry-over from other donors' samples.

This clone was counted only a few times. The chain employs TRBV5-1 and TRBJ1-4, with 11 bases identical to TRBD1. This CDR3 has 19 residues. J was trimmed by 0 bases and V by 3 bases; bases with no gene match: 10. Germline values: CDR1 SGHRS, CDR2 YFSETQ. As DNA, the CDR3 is TGCGCCAGCAGCTACGGACAGGGGGCGAGGTGGGCAACTAATGAAAAACTGTTTTTT. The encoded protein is CASSYGQGARWATNEKLFF.

The CDR3 coding sequence is TGTGCCAGCAGCCAAGGGGGTGATCAGCCCCAGCATTTT. Protein product: CASSQGGDQPQHF. This chain uses TRBV14 with TRBJ1-5, with unresolved D. CDR3 length: 13 amino acids. The germline V gene encodes CDR1 SGHDN and CDR2 FVKESK. Trimming took off 1 base at V and 5 bases at J, with 6 bases between the two ends.

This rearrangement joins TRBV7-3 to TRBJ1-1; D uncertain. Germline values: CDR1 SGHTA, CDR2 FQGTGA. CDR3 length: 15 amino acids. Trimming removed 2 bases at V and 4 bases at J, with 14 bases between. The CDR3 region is CASSLLPGSGTEAFF. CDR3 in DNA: TGTGCCAGCAGCTTACTTCCGGGGTCGGGCACTGAAGCTTTCTTT.

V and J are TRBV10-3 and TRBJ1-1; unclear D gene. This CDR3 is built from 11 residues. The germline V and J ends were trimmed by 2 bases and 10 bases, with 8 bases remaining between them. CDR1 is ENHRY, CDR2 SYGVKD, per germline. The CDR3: CAISEGKGAFF. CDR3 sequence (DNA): TGTGCCATCAGTGAGGGAAAGGGAGCTTTCTTT.

The CDR3 protein is CSVEGRGEEYF. CDR3 DNA: TGCAGCGTTGAGGGCAGGGGGGAAGAGTACTTC. The rearrangement uses TRBV29-1 and TRBJ2-7; a weak D match, TRBD1 (7 bases). The CDR3 covers 11 residues. Germline CDR1 SQVTM, CDR2 ANQGSEA. V was clipped by 3 bases and J by 11 bases, with 14 bases between them.

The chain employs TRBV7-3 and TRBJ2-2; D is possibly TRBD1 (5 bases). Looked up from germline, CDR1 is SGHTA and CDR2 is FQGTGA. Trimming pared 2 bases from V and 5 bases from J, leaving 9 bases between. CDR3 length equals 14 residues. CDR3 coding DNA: TGTGCCAGCAGCTTATCCCGACAGACCGGGGAGCTGTTTTTT. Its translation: CASSLSRQTGELFF.

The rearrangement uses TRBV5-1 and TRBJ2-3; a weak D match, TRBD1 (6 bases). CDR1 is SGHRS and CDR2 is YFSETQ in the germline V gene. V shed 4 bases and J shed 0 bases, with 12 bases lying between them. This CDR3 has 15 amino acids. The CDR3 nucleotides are TGCGCCAGCAGCGTTCCGGGACAAAGCACAGATACGCAGTATTTT. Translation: CASSVPGQSTDTQYF.

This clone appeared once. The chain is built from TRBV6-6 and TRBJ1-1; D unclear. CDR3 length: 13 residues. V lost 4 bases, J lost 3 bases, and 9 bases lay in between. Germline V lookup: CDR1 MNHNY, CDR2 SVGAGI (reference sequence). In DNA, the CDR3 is TGTGCCAGCAGTTCAGGAGAGGACACTGAAGCTTTCTTT. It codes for CASSSGEDTEAFF.

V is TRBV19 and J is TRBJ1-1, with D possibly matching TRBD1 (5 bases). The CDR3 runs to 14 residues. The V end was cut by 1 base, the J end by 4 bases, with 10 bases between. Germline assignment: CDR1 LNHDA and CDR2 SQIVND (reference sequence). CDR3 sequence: CASSIGREATEAFF. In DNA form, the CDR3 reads TGTGCCAGTAGTATAGGCAGGGAAGCCACTGAAGCTTTCTTT.

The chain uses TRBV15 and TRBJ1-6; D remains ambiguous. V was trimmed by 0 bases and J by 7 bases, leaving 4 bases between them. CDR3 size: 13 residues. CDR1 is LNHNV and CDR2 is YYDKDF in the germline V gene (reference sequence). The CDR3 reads CATSRDPNSPLHF. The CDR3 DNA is TGTGCCACCAGCAGAGATCCCAATTCACCCCTCCACTTT.

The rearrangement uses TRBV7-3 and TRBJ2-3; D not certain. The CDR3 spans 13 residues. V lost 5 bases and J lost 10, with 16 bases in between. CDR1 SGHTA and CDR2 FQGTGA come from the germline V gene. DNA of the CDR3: TGTGCCAGCAGCCCTGAGCCCCCTTCGGCGCAGTATTTT. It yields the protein CASSPEPPSAQYF.

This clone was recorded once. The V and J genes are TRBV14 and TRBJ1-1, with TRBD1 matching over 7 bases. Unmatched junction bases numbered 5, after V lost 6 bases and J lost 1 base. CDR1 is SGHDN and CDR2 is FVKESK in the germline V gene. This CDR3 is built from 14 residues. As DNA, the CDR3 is TGTGCCAGCAGGAGGGGGCGGGGGAACACTGAAGCTTTCTTT. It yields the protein CASRRGRGNTEAFF.

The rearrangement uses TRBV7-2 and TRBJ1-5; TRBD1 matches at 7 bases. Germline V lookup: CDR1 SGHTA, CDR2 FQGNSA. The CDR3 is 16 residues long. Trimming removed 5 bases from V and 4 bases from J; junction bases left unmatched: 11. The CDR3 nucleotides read TGTGCCAGCAGCAAAGGGGGCCAGGGCGGGAATCAGCCCCAGCATTTT. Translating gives CASSKGGQGGNQPQHF. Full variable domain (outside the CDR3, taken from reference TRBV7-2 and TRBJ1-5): GAGVSQSPSNKVTEKGKDVELRCDPISGHTALYWYRQSLGQGLEFLIYFQGNSAPDKSGLPSDRFSAERTGGSVSTLTIQRTQQEDSAVYLCASSKGGQGGNQPQHFGDGTRLSIL.

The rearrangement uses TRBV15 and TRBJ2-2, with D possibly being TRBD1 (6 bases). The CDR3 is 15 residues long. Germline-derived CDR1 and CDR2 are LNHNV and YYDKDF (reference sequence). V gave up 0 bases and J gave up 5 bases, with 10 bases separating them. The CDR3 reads CATSRDRQATGELFF. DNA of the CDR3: TGTGCCACCAGCAGAGATCGACAGGCAACCGGGGAGCTGTTTTTT.

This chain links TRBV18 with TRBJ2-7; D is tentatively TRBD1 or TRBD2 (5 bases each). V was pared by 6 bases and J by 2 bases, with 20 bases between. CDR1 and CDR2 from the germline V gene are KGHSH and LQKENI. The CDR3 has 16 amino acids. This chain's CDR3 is CASSRLLTASPYEQYF. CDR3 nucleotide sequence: TGTGCCAGCTCCCGCCTTCTGACAGCTAGCCCCTACGAGCAGTACTTC.

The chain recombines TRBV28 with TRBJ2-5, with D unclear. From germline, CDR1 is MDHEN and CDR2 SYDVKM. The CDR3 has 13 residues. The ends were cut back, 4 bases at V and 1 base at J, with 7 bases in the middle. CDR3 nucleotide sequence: TGTGCCAGCAGTTCATCCGCCCAAGAGACCCAGTACTTC. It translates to CASSSSAQETQYF.

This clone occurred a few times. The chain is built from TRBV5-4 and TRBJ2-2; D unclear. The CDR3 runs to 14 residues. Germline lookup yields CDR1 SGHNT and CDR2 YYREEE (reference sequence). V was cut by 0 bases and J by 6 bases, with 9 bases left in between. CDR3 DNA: TGTGCCAGCAGCTTGGGTAATAAGGCCGGGGAGCTGTTTTTT. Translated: CASSLGNKAGELFF.

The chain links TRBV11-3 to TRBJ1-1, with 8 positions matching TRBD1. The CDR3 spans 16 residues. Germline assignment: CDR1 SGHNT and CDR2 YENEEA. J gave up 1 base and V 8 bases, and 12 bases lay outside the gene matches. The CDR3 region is CASYRTGSDKNTEAFF. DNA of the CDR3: TGTGCCAGCTACCGGACAGGGTCGGATAAGAACACTGAAGCTTTCTTT.

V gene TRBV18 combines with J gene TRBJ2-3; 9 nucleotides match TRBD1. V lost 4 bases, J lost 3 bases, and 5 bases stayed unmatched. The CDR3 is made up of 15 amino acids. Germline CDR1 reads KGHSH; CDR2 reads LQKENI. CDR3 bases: TGTGCCAGCTCACGAGACAGGGGGACAACAGATACGCAGTATTTT. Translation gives CASSRDRGTTDTQYF.

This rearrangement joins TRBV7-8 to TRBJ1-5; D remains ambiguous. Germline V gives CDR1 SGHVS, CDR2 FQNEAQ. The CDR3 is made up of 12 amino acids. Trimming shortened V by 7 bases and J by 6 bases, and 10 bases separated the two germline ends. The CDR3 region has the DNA TGTGCCAGCACCGGCCCGGGTCAGCCCCAGCATTTT. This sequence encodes CASTGPGQPQHF.

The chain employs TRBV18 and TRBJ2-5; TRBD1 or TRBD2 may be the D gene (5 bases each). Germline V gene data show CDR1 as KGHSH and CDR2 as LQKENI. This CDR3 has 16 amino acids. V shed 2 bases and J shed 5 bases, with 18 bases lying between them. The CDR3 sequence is CASSPSASSWGETQYF. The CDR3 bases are TGTGCCAGCTCACCATCAGCGTCCAGTTGGGGGGAGACCCAGTACTTC.

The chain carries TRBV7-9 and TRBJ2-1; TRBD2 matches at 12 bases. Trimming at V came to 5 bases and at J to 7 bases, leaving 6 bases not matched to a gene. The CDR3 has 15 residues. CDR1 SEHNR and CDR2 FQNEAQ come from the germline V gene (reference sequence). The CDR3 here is CASSPLAGGFNEQFF. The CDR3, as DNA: TGTGCCAGCAGCCCGCTAGCGGGGGGGTTTAATGAGCAGTTCTTC.

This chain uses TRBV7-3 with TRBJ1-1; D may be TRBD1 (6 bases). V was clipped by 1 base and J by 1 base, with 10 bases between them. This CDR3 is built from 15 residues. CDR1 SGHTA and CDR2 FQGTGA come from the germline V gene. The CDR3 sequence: CASSLIPGANTEAFF. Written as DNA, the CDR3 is TGTGCCAGCAGCTTAATACCAGGGGCGAACACTGAAGCTTTCTTT. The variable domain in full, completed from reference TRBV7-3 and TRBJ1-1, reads GAGVSQTPSNKVTEKGKYVELRCDPISGHTALYWYRQSLGQGPEFLIYFQGTGAADDSGLPNDRFFAVRPEGSVSTLKIQRTERGDSAVYLCASSLIPGANTEAFFGQGTRLTVV.

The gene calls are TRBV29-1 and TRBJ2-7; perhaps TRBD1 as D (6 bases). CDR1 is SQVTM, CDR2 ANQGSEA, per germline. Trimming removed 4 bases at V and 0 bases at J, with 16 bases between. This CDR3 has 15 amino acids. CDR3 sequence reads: CSVVVKGEISYEQYF. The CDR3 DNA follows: TGCAGCGTTGTTGTTAAGGGGGAGATCTCCTACGAGCAGTACTTC.

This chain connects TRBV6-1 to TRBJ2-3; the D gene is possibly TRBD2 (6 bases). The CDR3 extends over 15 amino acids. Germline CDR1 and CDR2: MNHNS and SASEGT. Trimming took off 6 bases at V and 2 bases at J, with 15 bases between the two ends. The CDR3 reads CASRELALPTDTQYF. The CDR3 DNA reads TGTGCCAGCAGGGAGCTAGCGCTACCCACAGATACGCAGTATTTT.

This CDR3 reads CASSLFGQNLGNTEAFF. In nucleotides, the CDR3 is TGTGCCAGCAGTTTATTTGGACAGAACCTAGGGAACACTGAAGCTTTCTTT. This rearrangement joins TRBV27 to TRBJ1-1; weak D call: TRBD1 (6 bases). V lost 1 base and J lost 1, with 16 bases in between. Per the germline V gene, CDR1 is MNHEY and CDR2 is SMNVEV (reference sequence). CDR3 length equals 17 residues.